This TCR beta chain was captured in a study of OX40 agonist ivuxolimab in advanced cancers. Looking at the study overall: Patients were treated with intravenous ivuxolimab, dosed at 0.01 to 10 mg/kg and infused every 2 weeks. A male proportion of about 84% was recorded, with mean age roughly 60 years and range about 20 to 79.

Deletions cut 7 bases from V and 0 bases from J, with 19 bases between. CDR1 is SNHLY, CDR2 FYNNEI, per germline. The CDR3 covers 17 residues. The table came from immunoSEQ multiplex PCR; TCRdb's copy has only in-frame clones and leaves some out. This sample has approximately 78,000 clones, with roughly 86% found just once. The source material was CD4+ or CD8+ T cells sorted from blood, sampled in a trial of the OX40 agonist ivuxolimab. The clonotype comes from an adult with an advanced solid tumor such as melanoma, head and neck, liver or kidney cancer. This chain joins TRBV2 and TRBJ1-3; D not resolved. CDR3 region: CASTLPPIQSSGNTIYF. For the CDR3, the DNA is TGTGCCAGCACCCTGCCACCTATACAAAGCTCTGGAAACACCATATATTTT.